Presented here are 4 T cell receptor beta chains from one specimen sequenced in a study of blood T cell repertoires in COVID-19. The data were produced by immunoSEQ multiplex PCR, yet TCRdb's version contains in-frame clones alone and is incomplete. Among some 200,000 clones listed, around four fifths were seen once. The sequencing input was PBMCs or T cells enriched from blood (not recorded which). Receptor source: a woman in her forties or fifties who had recovered from COVID-19.

The chain recombines TRBV29-1 with TRBJ2-7; tentative D call: TRBD1 (5 bases). The germline V and J ends were trimmed by 8 bases and 6 bases, with 20 bases remaining between them. The CDR3 is made up of 13 amino acids. CDR1 and CDR2 (germline): SQVTM, ANQGSEA. CDR3 sequence (DNA): TGCAGCTACCAAGTGGCAGGCACAGGCGAGCAGTACTTC. Amino acids: CSYQVAGTGEQYF.

The J gene is TRBJ1-2, the V gene TRBV16, with 9 bases identical to TRBD1. Germline V gene sequence: CDR1 KGHSY, CDR2 FQNENV. There are 15 residues in the CDR3. Trimming took 4 bases from V and 6 from J; bases not matched to a gene: 9. This CDR3 reads CASSRLGQGLDGYTF. The DNA of the CDR3 is TGTGCCAGCAGCCGCCTCGGACAGGGGTTAGATGGCTACACCTTC.

This clone was recorded only once. V is TRBV10-3 and J is TRBJ1-2; 7 positions agree with TRBD1. J was trimmed by 7 bases and V by 2 bases; bases with no gene match: 7. The CDR3 sequence is 14 residues long. Germline V gene lookup returns CDR1 ENHRY and CDR2 SYGVKD. The CDR3 DNA reads TGTGCCATCAGTGAGGCGACAGGGAATTCTGGCTACACCTTC. It is translated as CAISEATGNSGYTF.

The rearrangement uses TRBV3-1 (or the pseudogene TRBV3-2) and TRBJ2-1, with 9 bases identical to TRBD2. This CDR3 has 15 residues. Trimming took 2 bases from V and 8 from J; bases not matched to a gene: 7. The germline V gene encodes CDR1 LGHDT and CDR2 YNNKEL (reference sequence). In DNA, the CDR3 is TGTGCCAGCAGCCAACTGGCTAGCGGGACCTATGAGCAGTTCTTC. Its translation: CASSQLASGTYEQFF.